The 15 T cell receptor beta chains listed next were all sequenced from one sample in a study of T cell repertoires in cytomegalovirus infection. TCRdb itself ran the reads through MiXCR, one entry per CDR3 protein. Counted here are hundreds of thousands of distinct CDR3 sequences, roughly 26% occurring once; the ten biggest clones make up 6.5% to 10%. The sequenced material came from CD8+ T cells from PBMCs. These TCRs come from a human donor in good health (CMV status not recorded). Some clones in this sample may be carry-over from other donors' samples.

With respect to this clonotype: One junction end does not reproduce the germline sequence, and a read error may be involved. This chain joins TRBV28 and TRBJ2-7; TRBD1 agrees at 7 bases. The CDR3 runs 13 residues. CDR1 is MDHEN, CDR2 SYDVKM, per germline. CDR3 region: CVSRDSGSYEQYF. The CDR3 nucleotides are TGTGTCAGCCGGGACAGCGGCTCCTACGAGCAGTACTTC.

This chain joins TRBV6-6 and TRBJ2-3; 10 bases map to TRBD1. The V segment lost 6 bases and the J segment 2 bases; nucleotides outside the gene matches: 5. Germline-derived CDR1 and CDR2 are MNHNY and SVGAGI (reference sequence). CDR3 length equals 15 residues. The CDR3 nucleotides are TGTGCCAGCAGCCTCGACAGGGGGCACACAGATACGCAGTATTTT. Residues: CASSLDRGHTDTQYF.

In this sample, this clonotype turned up a few times. The gene calls are TRBV6-2 or TRBV6-3 and TRBJ1-1; no firm D call. Germline CDR1 reads MNHEY; CDR2 reads SVGEGT. The CDR3 is made up of 15 amino acids. The ends were cut back, 4 bases at V and 3 bases at J, with 15 bases in the middle. Here the CDR3 reads CASSSLLTDYTEAFF. The CDR3 region has the DNA TGTGCCAGCAGTTCCCTCCTGACGGACTACACTGAAGCTTTCTTT.

The gene calls are TRBV28 and TRBJ1-1; 7 bases fit TRBD1. Trimming took 6 bases from V and 3 from J; bases not matched to a gene: 19. This CDR3 spans 18 amino acids. Germline values: CDR1 MDHEN, CDR2 SYDVKM. The CDR3 reads CASRLPAGTAHGDTEAFF. CDR3 sequence (DNA): TGTGCCAGCAGATTACCCGCCGGGACAGCCCATGGGGACACTGAAGCTTTCTTT.

This sequence joins TRBV28 and TRBJ2-1, with unresolved D. The CDR3 covers 14 residues. V lost 5 bases to trimming and J lost 4 bases, with 12 bases between them. Germline V lookup: CDR1 MDHEN, CDR2 SYDVKM. CDR3 coding DNA: TGTGCCAGCAGTCCCAGACCGACTTACAATGAGCAGTTCTTC. It is translated as CASSPRPTYNEQFF.

V and J are TRBV10-3 and TRBJ2-7; 7 positions agree with TRBD2. Per germline, CDR1 ENHRY and CDR2 SYGVKD. There are 11 residues in the CDR3. J was trimmed by 5 bases and V by 10 bases; bases with no gene match: 5. As DNA, the CDR3 is TGTGCCACGGGAGGCCCTGACGAGCAGTACTTC. Protein sequence: CATGGPDEQYF.

The chain combines TRBV4-1 with TRBJ1-5, with D unclear. The V gene lost 2 bases and the J gene lost 5 bases, with 13 bases spanning the gap. Per the germline V gene, CDR1 is MGHRA and CDR2 is YSYEKL. The CDR3 length is 15 residues. CDR3 in DNA: TGCGCCAGCAGCCAAATAGGGCAGATTCATCAGCCCCAGCATTTT. Protein sequence: CASSQIGQIHQPQHF.

The chain links TRBV28 to TRBJ2-7, with D uncertain. The V gene lost 10 bases and the J gene lost 0 bases, with 10 bases spanning the gap. Germline V CDR1 and CDR2: MDHEN, SYDVKM. The CDR3 spans 12 residues. The CDR3 sequence is CATTLSSYEQYF. The DNA of the CDR3 is TGTGCCACAACACTAAGCTCCTACGAGCAGTACTTC.

This sequence joins TRBV20-1 and TRBJ1-1; D gene uncertain. The CDR3 sequence is 14 residues long. V lost 5 bases to trimming and J lost 0 bases, with 13 bases between them. The germline CDR1 and CDR2 sequences are DFQATT and SNEGSKA (reference sequence). CDR3 DNA sequence: TGCAGTGCTGTCGACACATACATGAACACTGAAGCTTTCTTT. As protein: CSAVDTYMNTEAFF.

This clonotype was seen only a few times. CDR3 coding DNA: TGTGCCAGTACCCTGGGGCAGAATGAGCAGTTCTTC. It yields the protein CASTLGQNEQFF. The chain recombines TRBV7-6 with TRBJ2-1, with D possibly being TRBD1 (5 bases). Trimming took 9 bases from V and 7 from J, leaving 13 bases between them. Germline V gene lookup returns CDR1 SGHVS and CDR2 FNYEAQ. The CDR3 is 12 residues long.

This clonotype was detected a few times. CDR3 sequence reads: CASSRFRQGSRYEQYV. DNA of the CDR3: TGCGCCAGCAGCCGATTTCGACAGGGGTCACGATACGAGCAGTACGTC. The chain recombines TRBV23-1 with TRBJ2-7, with TRBD1 matching over 8 bases. TRBV23-1 is an ORF for which the function is uncertain. V lost 6 bases, J lost 4 bases, and 14 bases stayed unmatched. The CDR3 consists of 16 residues.

This clonotype came up a few times. J is TRBJ2-4 and V is TRBV20-1, with D perhaps TRBD2 (5 bases). The V end was cut by 3 bases, the J end by 6 bases, with 12 bases between. In germline, CDR1 is DFQATT, CDR2 SNEGSKA (reference sequence). The CDR3 sequence is 13 residues long. As DNA, the CDR3 is TGCAGTGCTAGGGTAGGAGGAGTAAACATTCAGTACTTC. Its translation is CSARVGGVNIQYF.

This rearrangement joins TRBV6-6 to TRBJ1-2, with D possibly TRBD1 on 5 matching bases. The CDR3 totals 15 residues. Trimming removed 6 bases from V and 3 bases from J, with 17 bases in between. Looked up from germline, CDR1 is MNHNY and CDR2 is SVGAGI (reference sequence). CDR3: CASRANRDRYYGYTF. The CDR3 DNA follows: TGTGCCAGCAGGGCCAACCGGGACCGATACTATGGCTACACCTTC.

For this clonotype: Possible read error: a much larger clone is one base away. DNA of the CDR3: TGTGCCAGCAGCTCGGGCCATTGGGAAGCGAACACCGGGGAGCTGTTTTTT. The encoded protein is CASSSGHWEANTGELFF. This chain links TRBV7-2 with TRBJ2-2; D remains ambiguous. V shed 4 bases and J shed 0 bases, with 15 bases lying between them. Germline CDR1 is SGHTA and CDR2 is FQGNSA. The CDR3 is 17 residues long.

A few counts support this clonotype. This chain uses TRBV19 with TRBJ1-6, with D possibly TRBD1 on 6 matching bases. Germline CDR1 is LNHDA and CDR2 is SQIVND (reference sequence). The CDR3 sequence is 15 residues long. The V end lost 6 bases, the J end lost 3 bases, and 12 bases lay between the germline ends. CDR3 sequence reads: CASRDRRNYNSPLHF. The CDR3 bases are TGTGCCAGTAGAGACAGGCGTAACTATAATTCACCCCTCCACTTT.